A single T cell receptor beta chain is shown here with its context. The data were obtained in a study of blood T cell repertoires in COVID-19. Overall study: Acute-phase and convalescent COVID-19 samples originated in the United States, Italy and Spain. PBMCs, B-cell-depleted T cells, or T cells provided the cDNA or gDNA that made up the material.

This CDR3 has 14 amino acids. Germline assignment: CDR1 MNHEY and CDR2 SMNVEV (reference sequence). The ends were cut back, 0 bases at V and 8 bases at J, with 8 bases in the middle. Per the original data handling: Amplified reference gene primers provided the basis for estimating nucleated cell counts. Some clones are missing from TCRdb's copy, which holds only in-frame ones; the method was immunoSEQ multiplex PCR. That table is the source of V, J and clone size, and D and trimming were worked out from the DNA. The sample has tens of thousands of clones; approximately 79% are singletons. The genes are TRBV27 and TRBJ1-6; D not resolved. The TCR comes from a man older than 75 with active or convalescent COVID-19. Input material: peripheral blood. The DNA of the CDR3 is TGTGCCAGCAGTTTATCGGGCCTCTATTCACCCCTCCACTTT. Its protein product is CASSLSGLYSPLHF.